This T cell receptor beta chain was identified in a study of blood T cell repertoires in COVID-19. About the study: Some COVID-19 samples were acute and others convalescent; all came from the United States, Italy and Spain. T cells, B-cell-depleted T cells, or PBMCs provided the cDNA or gDNA that served as material.

In the source study's methods: Amplification from reference gene primers served as the basis for estimated nucleated cell counts. Assay used: immunoSEQ multiplex PCR; TCRdb lists only in-frame clones, some missing. Clone size and V and J calls were adopted from that table, with D and trimming inferred from the DNA. The sample yields some 150,000 clones, about 87% seen once. CDR3 length: 13 amino acids. CDR1 and CDR2 (germline): MNHEY, SMNVEV (reference sequence). The trim removed 8 bases at V and 3 bases at J, leaving 4 bases unmatched. What was sequenced was peripheral blood. This clonotype was obtained from a woman between 50 and 59 years old with acute or convalescent COVID-19. This chain uses TRBV27 with TRBJ2-3; 8 bases map to TRBD1. The chain's CDR3 is CASRQGLTDTQYF. CDR3 coding DNA: TGTGCCAGCCGACAGGGGCTGACAGATACGCAGTATTTT.